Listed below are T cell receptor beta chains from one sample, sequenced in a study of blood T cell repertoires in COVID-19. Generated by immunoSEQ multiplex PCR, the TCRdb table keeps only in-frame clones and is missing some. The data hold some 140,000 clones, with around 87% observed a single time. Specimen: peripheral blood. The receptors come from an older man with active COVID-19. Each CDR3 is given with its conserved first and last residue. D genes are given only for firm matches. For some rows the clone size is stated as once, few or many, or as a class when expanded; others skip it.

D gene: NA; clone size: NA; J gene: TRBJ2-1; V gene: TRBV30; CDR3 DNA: TGTGCCTGGAACGGTTTCTCCTACAATGAGCAGTTCTTC; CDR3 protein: CAWNGFSYNEQFF
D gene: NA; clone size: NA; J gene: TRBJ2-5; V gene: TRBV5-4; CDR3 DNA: TGTGCCAGCAGCTTGGGAGCGGAGCAAGAGACCCAGTACTTC; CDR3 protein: CASSLGAEQETQYF
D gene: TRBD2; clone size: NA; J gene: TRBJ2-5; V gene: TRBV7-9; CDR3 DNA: TGTGCCAGCAGCAACCTAGCGGGACAAGAGACCCAGTACTTC; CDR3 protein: CASSNLAGQETQYF
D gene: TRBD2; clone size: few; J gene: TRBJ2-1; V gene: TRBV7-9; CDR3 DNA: TGTGCCAGCAGCTTAGAGTTCGGGACTAGCGGGAGCAATGAGCAGTTCTTC; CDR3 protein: CASSLEFGTSGSNEQFF
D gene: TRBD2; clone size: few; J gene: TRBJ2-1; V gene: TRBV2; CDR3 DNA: TGTGCCAGCAATCTGGGGACTAGCGAGAACAATGAGCAGTTCTTC; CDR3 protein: CASNLGTSENNEQFF
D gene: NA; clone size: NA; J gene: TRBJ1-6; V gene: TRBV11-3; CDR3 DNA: TGTGCCAGCAGCCGGGGTGGCGGTTCACCCCTCCACTTT; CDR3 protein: CASSRGGGSPLHF
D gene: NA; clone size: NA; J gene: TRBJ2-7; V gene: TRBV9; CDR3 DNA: TGTGCCAGCAGCGTACACAGGGTGCCCTACGAGCAGTACTTC; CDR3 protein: CASSVHRVPYEQYF
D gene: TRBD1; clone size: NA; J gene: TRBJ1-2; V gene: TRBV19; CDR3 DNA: TGTGCCAGTAGTGGGGACAGGCGCTATGGCTACACCTTC; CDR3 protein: CASSGDRRYGYTF
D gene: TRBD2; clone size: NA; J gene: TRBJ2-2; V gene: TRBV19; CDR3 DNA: TGTGCCAGTCAGCTAGCGGGAGAAGGTACCGGGGAGCTGTTTTTT; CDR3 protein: CASQLAGEGTGELFF
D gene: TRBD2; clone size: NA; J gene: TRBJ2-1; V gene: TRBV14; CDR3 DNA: TGTGCCAGCAGCCCTCAGCGGACTAGCGGGTACAATGAGCAGTTCTTC; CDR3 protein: CASSPQRTSGYNEQFF
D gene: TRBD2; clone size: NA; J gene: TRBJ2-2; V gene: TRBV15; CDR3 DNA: TGTGCCACCAGCGGGGCTAGCGGGAAGTTTTTGAACACCGGGGAGCTGTTTTTT; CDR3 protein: CATSGASGKFLNTGELFF
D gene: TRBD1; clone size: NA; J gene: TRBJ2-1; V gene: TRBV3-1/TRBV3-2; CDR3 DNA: TGTGCCAGCAGCCAAGGCAGGGGGAACTTCTTC; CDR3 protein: CASSQGRGNFF
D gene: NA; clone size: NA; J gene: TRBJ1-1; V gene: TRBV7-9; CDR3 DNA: TGTGCCAGCAGCAAAAAATCCTCCCGGGACTTTATAGCTGAAGCTTTCTTT; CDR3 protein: CASSKKSSRDFIAEAFF
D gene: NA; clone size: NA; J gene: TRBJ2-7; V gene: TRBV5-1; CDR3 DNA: TGCGCCAGCAGCTCGACGCAGGGCTACGAGCAGTACTTC; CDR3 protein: CASSSTQGYEQYF
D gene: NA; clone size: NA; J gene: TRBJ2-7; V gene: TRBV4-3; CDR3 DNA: TGCGCCAGCAGCCAAGACGCCTACGAGCAGTACTTC; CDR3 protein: CASSQDAYEQYF
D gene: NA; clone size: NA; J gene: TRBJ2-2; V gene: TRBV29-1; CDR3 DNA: TGCAGCGTTGGGGGGCCCCCCACCGGGGAGCTGTTTTTT; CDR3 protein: CSVGGPPTGELFF
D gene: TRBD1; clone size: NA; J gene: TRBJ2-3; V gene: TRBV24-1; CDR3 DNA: TGTGCCACCAGTTCTCCTCAACTGGACAGGGAGCGAGATACGCAGTATTTT; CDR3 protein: CATSSPQLDRERDTQYF
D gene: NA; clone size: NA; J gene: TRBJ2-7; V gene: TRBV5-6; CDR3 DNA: TGTGCCAGCAGCTTGCTGTCGGTATCCAACGAGCAGTACTTC; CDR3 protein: CASSLLSVSNEQYF
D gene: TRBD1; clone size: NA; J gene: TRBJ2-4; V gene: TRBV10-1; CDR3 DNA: TGCGCCAGCAGCCCGGACAGGGAGAGTGTTGTTCAGTACTTC; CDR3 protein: CASSPDRESVVQYF
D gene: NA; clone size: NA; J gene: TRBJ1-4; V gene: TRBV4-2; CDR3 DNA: TGTGCCAGCAGCCAGCTGGACACCAAGACAACTAATGAAAAACTGTTTTTT; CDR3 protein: CASSQLDTKTTNEKLFF
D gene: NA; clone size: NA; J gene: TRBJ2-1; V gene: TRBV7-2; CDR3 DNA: TGTGCCAGCAGCCCGGTTGGGGAGTCCTACAATGAGCAGTTCTTC; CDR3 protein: CASSPVGESYNEQFF
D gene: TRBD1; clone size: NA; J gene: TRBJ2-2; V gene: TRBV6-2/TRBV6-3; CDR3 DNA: TGTGCCAGCAGTTCGAGACAGGGGATCGGGGAGCTGTTTTTT; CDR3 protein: CASSSRQGIGELFF
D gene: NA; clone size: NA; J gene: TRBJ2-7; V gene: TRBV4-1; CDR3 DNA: TGCGCCAGCAGCCAAGCTCCGGGACAAAGCTACGAGCAGTACTTC; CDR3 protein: CASSQAPGQSYEQYF
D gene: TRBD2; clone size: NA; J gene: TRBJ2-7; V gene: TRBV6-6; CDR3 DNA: TGTGCCAGCAGTCCTGGACTAGCGGGAGTCTCAGTCCCAGAGCAGTACTTC; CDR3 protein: CASSPGLAGVSVPEQYF
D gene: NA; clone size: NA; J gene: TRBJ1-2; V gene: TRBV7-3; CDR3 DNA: TGTGCCAGCAGCTTAAATCCAAACTATGGCTACACCTTC; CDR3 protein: CASSLNPNYGYTF
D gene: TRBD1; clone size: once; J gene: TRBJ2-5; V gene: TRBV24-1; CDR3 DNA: TGTGCCACCAGTGACCCCATAGGGGGCGTTCGGGAGACCCAGTACTTC; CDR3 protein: CATSDPIGGVRETQYF
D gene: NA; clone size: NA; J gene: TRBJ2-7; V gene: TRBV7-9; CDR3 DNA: TGTGCCAGCAGCACTCCCCAGTCAGCGGAGCAGTACTTC; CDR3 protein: CASSTPQSAEQYF
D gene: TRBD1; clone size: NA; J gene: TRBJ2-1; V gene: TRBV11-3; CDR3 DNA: TGTGCCAGCAGCTTAGATTCAGGGGGCTGGCGTGGCAATGAGCAGTTCTTC; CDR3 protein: CASSLDSGGWRGNEQFF
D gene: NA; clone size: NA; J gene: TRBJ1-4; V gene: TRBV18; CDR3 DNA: TGTGCCAGCTCACAGGGGGTGGCCGAAAAACTGTTTTTT; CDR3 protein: CASSQGVAEKLFF
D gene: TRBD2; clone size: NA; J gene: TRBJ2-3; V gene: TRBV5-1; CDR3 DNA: TGCGCCAGTCAAGCGGGAGGGAAGACAGATACGCAGTATTTT; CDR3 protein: CASQAGGKTDTQYF
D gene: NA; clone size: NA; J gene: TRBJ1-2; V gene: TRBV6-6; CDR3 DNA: TGTGCCAGCAGTTACTCGAGGGCAGGAGGCTACACCTTC; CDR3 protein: CASSYSRAGGYTF
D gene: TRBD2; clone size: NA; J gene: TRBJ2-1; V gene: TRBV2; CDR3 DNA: TGTGCCAGCTTCCTGGGGGGGACGTATGAGCAGTTCTTC; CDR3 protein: CASFLGGTYEQFF
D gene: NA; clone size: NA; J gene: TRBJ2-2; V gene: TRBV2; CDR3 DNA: TGTGCCAGCAGACGGGGAGGTGGAACTACCGGGGAGCTGTTTTTT; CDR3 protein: CASRRGGGTTGELFF
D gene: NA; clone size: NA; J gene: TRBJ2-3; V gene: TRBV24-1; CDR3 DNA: TGTGCCACCAGTGGGAATAGCGGATTCACAGATACGCAGTATTTT; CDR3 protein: CATSGNSGFTDTQYF
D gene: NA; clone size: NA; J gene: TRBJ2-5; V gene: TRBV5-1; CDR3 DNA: TGCGCCAGCAGCCCATTAGCGACATCTCAAGAGACCCAGTACTTC; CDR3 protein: CASSPLATSQETQYF
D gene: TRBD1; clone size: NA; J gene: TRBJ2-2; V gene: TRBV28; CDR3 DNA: TGTGCCAGCAGCGACAGGGGGAACACCGGGGAGCTGTTTTTT; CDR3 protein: CASSDRGNTGELFF
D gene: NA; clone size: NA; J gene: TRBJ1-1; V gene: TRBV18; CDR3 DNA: TGTGCCAGCTCACCACAGGGGGACACTGAAGCTTTCTTT; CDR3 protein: CASSPQGDTEAFF
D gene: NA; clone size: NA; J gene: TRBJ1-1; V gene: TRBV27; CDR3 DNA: TGTGCCAGCAGCTTACAGGGGAACACTGAAGCTTTCTTT; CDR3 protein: CASSLQGNTEAFF
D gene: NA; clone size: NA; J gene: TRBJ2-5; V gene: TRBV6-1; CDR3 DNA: TGTGCCAGCAGTGAATTCCAGCGGGAGACCCAGTACTTC; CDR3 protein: CASSEFQRETQYF
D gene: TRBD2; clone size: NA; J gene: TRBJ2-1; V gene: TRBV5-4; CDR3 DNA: TGTGCCAGCAGGCAAAGTGGACTAGCTGGTGAGCAGTTCTTC; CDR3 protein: CASRQSGLAGEQFF
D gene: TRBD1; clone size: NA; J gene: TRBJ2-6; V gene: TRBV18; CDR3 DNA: TGTGCCAGCTCGCGAGGACTGACAGGGTCAGGGGCCAACGTCCTGACTTTC; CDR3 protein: CASSRGLTGSGANVLTF
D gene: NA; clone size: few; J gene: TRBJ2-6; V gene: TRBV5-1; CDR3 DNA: TGCGCCAGCAGCCGCGAGGGTACTTCTGGGGCCAACGTCCTGACTTTC; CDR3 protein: CASSREGTSGANVLTF
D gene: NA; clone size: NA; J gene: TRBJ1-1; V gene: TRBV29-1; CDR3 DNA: TGCAGCGTCGAGGGAGCCCGGGGGGGATTGAACACTGAAGCTTTCTTT; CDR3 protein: CSVEGARGGLNTEAFF
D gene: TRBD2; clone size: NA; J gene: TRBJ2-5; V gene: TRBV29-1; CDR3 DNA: TGCAGCGTTGAACTAGCGGGAGTAGGAGAGACCCAGTACTTC; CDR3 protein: CSVELAGVGETQYF
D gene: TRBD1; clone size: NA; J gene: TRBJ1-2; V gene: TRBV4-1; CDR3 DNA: TGCGCCAGCAGCCAAGGCCGACTCGGGACAGACCTCTATGGCTACACCTTC; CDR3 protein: CASSQGRLGTDLYGYTF